This T cell receptor (beta chain) was recorded in a study of OX40 agonist ivuxolimab in advanced cancers. Describing the broader study: Ivuxolimab, which targeted the costimulatory receptor OX40 (CD134), was an agonistic, fully human IgG2 monoclonal antibody. The paper reports the monotherapy dose-escalation portion (N = 52 patients) of the phase I ivuxolimab trial. Partial responses were achieved by three dose-escalation patients, of whom one had hepatocellular carcinoma and two had cutaneous melanoma. Intravenous ivuxolimab was administered to patients every 2 weeks at six dose levels: 0.01, 0.1, 0.3, 1.5, 3 and 10 mg/kg. Patients were allowed to have had prior anti-PD-1, anti-PD-L1 or anti-CTLA-4 therapy, and roughly 40% of the dose-escalation patients had previously received checkpoint inhibitors. A male proportion of about 79% and a mean age of approximately 55 years, ranging from about 23 to 90, were recorded for the dose-escalation cohort. The point of sequencing TCRbeta in the periphery was to test whether ivuxolimab changed TCR sequence diversity and drove clonal T-cell expansion. Among the 50 to 55 dose-escalation patients, about 19 had hepatocellular carcinoma, some 15 melanoma, 9 renal cell carcinoma and 9 head and neck cancer.

Remarks on this clone: Its antigen specificity is not known. No much larger clonotype is one base removed from it; base qualities were not supplied.

Patients with a history of autoimmune disease or receiving systemic immunosuppression were excluded from the trial. Peripheral blood for TCR sequencing was collected from all dose cohorts at baseline, on cycle 4 day 1, and on cycle 7 day 1. Samples were obtained from an open-label, multicenter, first-in-human phase I dose-escalation trial of ivuxolimab. Adults with locally advanced or metastatic melanoma, renal cell carcinoma, hepatocellular carcinoma or head and neck squamous cell carcinoma were enrolled in the trial. Before TCR sequencing, CD4+ T cells and CD8+ T cells were sorted from peripheral blood as separate populations. The paper as a whole reports these results and caveats: Low levels of normalized T-cell clonal expansion were also seen in some patients who did not respond. In the 0.1-3.0 mg/kg groups, partial responders had among the lowest normalized peripheral clonal expansion, particularly in CD8+ T cells. The antigen specificity of the clonally expanded peripheral T cells was not determined. After ivuxolimab, CD8+ T cells had more expanded clones than CD4+ T cells on average. At doses of 0.1 to 3.0 mg/kg, clonal expansion of both CD4+ and CD8+ blood T cells was observed from baseline to week 6.

For sequencing of the TCRbeta CDR3 region, genomic DNA was extracted from the sorted cells. The immunoSEQ Assay was used for sequencing of TCRbeta CDR3 regions. TCRdb holds this immuneACCESS table with in-frame rearrangements only. Some clones are missing; in checked studies, unresolved V genes explain under half, and the rest has no known cause. The sample profile shows tens of thousands of clones; more than 75% of them were found once. The top ten constitute over 0.4% of the sample. The TCR originated in an adult with an advanced solid tumor such as melanoma, head and neck, liver or kidney cancer. The starting material was CD4+ or CD8+ T cells sorted from blood, obtained in a trial of the OX40 agonist ivuxolimab.

The bases read TGTGCCAGCAGTTTCAATTACAGGACGCCCACCTATGGCTACACCTTC. Its product reads: CASSFNYRTPTYGYTF. The V and J genes are TRBV27 and TRBJ1-2; possibly the D gene is TRBD1, per 5 matching bases. As encoded in the germline V gene (reference sequence), CDR1 is MNHEY while CDR2 is SMNVEV. The CDR3 runs 16 residues from the cysteine to the phenylalanine. Only the CDR3 portion is preserved as DNA: 48 bases, with reading frame beginning at the first base. Deletion took 3 bases off V and 4 bases off J, with a span of 18 bases between the germline ends.